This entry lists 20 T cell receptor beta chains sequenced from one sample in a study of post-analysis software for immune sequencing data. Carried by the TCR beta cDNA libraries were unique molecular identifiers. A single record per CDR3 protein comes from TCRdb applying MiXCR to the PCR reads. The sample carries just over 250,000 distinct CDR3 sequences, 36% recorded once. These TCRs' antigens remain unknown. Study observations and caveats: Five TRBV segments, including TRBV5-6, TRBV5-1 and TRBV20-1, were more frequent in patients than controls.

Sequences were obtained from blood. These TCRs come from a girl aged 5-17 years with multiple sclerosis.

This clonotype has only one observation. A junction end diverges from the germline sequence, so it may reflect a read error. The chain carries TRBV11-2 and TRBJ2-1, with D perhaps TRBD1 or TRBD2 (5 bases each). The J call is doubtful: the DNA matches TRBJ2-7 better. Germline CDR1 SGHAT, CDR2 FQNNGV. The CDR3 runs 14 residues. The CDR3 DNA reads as TGTGCTAGCAGCTTAGCTCGGGGCGACAATGAGCAGTACTTC. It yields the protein CASSLARGDNEQYF.

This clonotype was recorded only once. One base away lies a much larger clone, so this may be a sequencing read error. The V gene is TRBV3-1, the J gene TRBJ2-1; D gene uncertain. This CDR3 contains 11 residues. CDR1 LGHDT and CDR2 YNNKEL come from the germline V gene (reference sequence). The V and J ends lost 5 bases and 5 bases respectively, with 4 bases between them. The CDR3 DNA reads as TGTGCCAGCAGCATCAACAATGAGCAGTTCTTC. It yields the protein CASSINNEQFF.

CDR3 sequence reads: CASSLSRLQPQHF. The CDR3 region has the DNA TGTGCCAGCTCACTTTCCAGGCTTCAGCCCCAGCATTTT. The chain joins TRBV18 to TRBJ1-5; unclear D gene. V was shortened by 4 bases and J by 6 bases, with 10 bases between the two germline ends. Germline-derived CDR1 and CDR2 are KGHSH and LQKENI. The CDR3 has 13 residues.

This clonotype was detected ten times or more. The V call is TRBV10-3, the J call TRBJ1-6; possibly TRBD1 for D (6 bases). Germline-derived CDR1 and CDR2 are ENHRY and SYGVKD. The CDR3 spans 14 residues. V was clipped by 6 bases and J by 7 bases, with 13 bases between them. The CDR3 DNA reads TGTGCCATCAGCAAGAAAAGGGGGAATTCACCCCTCCACTTT. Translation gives CAISKKRGNSPLHF.

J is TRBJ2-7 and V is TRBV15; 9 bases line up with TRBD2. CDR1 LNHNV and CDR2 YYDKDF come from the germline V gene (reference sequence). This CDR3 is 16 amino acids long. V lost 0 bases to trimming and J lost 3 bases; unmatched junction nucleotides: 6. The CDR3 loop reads CATSRDLASGNYEQYF. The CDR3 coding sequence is TGTGCCACCAGCAGAGATTTGGCTAGCGGGAACTACGAGCAGTACTTC.

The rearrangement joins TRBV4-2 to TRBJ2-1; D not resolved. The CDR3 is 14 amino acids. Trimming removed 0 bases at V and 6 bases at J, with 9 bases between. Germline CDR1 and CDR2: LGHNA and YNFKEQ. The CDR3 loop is CASSQEIPPNEQFF. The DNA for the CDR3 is TGTGCCAGCAGCCAAGAAATCCCCCCCAATGAGCAGTTCTTC.

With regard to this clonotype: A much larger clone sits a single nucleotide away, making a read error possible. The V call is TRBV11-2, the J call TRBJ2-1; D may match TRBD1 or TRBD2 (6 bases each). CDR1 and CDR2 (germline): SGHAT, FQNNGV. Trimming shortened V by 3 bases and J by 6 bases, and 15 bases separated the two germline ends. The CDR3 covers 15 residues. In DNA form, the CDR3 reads TGTGCCAGCAGCTTGGGGGGCGGAGGTCGCAATGAGCAGTTCTTC. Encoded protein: CASSLGGGGRNEQFF.

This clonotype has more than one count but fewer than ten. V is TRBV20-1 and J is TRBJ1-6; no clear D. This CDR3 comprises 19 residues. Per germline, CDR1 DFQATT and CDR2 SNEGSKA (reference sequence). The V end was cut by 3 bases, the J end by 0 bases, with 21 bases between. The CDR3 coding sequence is TGCAGTGCTAGGTTGCCTTTAATGGACCGGCGCTCCTATAATTCACCCCTCCACTTT. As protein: CSARLPLMDRRSYNSPLHF.

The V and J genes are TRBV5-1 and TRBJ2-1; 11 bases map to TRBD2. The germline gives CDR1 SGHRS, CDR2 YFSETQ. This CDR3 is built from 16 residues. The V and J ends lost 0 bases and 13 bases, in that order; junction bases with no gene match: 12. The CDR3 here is CASSLDGSGGAETQFF. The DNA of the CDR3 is TGCGCCAGCAGCTTGGATGGTAGCGGGGGGGCAGAGACCCAGTTCTTC.

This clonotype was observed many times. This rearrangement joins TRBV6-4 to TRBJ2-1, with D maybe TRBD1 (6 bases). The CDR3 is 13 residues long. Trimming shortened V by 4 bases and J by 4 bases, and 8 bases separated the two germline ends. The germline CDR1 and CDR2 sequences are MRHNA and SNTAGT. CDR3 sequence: CASSVDSYNEQFF. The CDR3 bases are TGTGCCAGCAGTGTGGACAGTTACAATGAGCAGTTCTTC.

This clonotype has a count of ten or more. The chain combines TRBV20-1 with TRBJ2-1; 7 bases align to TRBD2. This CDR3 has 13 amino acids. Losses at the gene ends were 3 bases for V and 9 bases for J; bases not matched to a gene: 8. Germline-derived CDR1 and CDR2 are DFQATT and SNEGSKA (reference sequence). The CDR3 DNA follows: TGCAGTGCTAGTCTTGGGGGGGTAGGTGAGCAGTTCTTC. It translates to CSASLGGVGEQFF.

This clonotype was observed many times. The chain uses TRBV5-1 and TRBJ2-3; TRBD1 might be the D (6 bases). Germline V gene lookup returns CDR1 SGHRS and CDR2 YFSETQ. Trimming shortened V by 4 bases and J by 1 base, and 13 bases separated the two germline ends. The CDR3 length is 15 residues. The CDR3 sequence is CASSPQGKRTDTQYF. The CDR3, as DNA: TGCGCCAGCAGCCCTCAGGGGAAACGCACAGATACGCAGTATTTT.

CDR3 residues: CASSVDGFRDYEQYF. In DNA, the CDR3 is TGTGCCAGCAGCGTAGATGGCTTCCGCGACTACGAGCAGTACTTC. V is TRBV9 and J is TRBJ2-7; unclear D gene. Trimming cost V 0 bases and J 3 bases, with 13 bases left between them. The CDR3 length is 15 residues. Germline CDR1 SGDLS, CDR2 YYNGEE.

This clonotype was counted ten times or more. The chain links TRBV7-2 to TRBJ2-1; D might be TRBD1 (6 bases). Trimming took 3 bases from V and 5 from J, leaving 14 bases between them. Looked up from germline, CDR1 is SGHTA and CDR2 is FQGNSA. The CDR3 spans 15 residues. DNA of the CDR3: TGTGCCAGCAGCTTGCCGGGACAATATCACAATGAGCAGTTCTTC. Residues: CASSLPGQYHNEQFF.

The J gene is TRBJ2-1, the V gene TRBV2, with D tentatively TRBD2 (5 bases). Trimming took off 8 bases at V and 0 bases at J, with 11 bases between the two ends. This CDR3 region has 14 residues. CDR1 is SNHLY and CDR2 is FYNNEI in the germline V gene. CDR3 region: CASQTTRSYNEQFF. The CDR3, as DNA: TGTGCCAGCCAGACTACACGCTCCTACAATGAGCAGTTCTTC. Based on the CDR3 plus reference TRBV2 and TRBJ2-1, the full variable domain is EPEVTQTPSHQVTQMGQEVILRCVPISNHLYFYWYRQILGQKVEFLVSFYNNEISEKSEIFDDQFSVERPDGSNFTLKIRSTKLEDSAMYFCASQTTRSYNEQFFGPGTRLTVL.

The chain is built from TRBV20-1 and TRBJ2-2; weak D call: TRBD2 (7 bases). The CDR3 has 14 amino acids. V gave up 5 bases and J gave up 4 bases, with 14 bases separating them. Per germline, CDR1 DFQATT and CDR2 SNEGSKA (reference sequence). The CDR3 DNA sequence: TGCAGTGCTCCAAGGGGGGGAACCACCGGGGAGCTGTTTTTT. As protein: CSAPRGGTTGELFF.

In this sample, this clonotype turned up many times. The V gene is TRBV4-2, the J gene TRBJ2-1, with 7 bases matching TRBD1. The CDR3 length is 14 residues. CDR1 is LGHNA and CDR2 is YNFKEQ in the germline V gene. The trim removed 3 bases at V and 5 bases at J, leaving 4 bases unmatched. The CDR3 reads CASSQGDRDNEQFF. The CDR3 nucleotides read TGTGCCAGCAGCCAGGGGGACAGAGACAATGAGCAGTTCTTC.

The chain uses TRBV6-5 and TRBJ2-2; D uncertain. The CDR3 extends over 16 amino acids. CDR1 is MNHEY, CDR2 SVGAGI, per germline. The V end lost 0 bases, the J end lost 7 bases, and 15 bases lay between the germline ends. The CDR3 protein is CASSYSPGSFGGELFF. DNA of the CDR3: TGTGCCAGCAGTTACTCGCCAGGATCCTTCGGCGGGGAGCTGTTTTTT.

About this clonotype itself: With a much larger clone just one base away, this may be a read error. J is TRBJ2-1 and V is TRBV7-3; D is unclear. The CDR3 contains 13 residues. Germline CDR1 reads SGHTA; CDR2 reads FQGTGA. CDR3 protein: CVSSLYSYNEQFF. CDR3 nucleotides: TGTGTCAGCAGCTTATACAGCTACAATGAGCAGTTCTTC.

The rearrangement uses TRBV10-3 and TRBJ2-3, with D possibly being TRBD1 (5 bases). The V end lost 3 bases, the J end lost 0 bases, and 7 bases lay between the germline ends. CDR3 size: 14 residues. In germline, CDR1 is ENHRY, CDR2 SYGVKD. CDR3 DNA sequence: TGTGCCATCAGTGAAGGGGTTAGCACAGATACGCAGTATTTT. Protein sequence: CAISEGVSTDTQYF.